This T cell receptor beta chain is drawn from a study of cytomegalovirus exposure and HLA in healthy donors. Across the whole study: An analysis done earlier identified about 100 million unique TCR beta sequences from approximately 180 million T cells.

Overall study results and limits: Using a false discovery rate of 0.05, a later analysis showed that approximately 18,000 TCR beta sequences were associated with HLA alleles.

The PCR contained 60 Vbeta and 13 Jbeta primers. Assay used: immunoSEQ multiplex PCR; TCRdb lists only in-frame clones, some missing. The sample holds about 130,000 clones, approximately 80% seen once. Per germline, CDR1 SGHTA and CDR2 FQGNSA. V dropped 1 base and J dropped 0 bases, with 10 bases sitting between them. The CDR3 contains 16 residues. Note on this clone: Antigen unknown.

The gene calls are TRBV7-2 and TRBJ2-1; D is perhaps TRBD1 (6 bases). Sample: PBMCs. The sequence came from a girl between 2 and 10 years old in good health and CMV-seronegative. Written as DNA, the CDR3 is TGTGCCAGCAGCTTAGAAGGGGGAGTCTCCTACAATGAGCAGTTCTTC. Its translation: CASSLEGGVSYNEQFF.